This TCR beta chain was identified in a study of blood T cells in healthy people across ages. In the case of this clonotype: Its specificity is unknown.

CDR1 is DFQATT and CDR2 is SNEGSKA in the germline V gene (reference sequence). This CDR3 has 15 residues. Trimming removed 3 bases at V and 0 bases at J, with 12 bases between. Isolated PBMCs totaled at least 7 million in each sample. Sample-barcoded 5' priming and a J-beta primer mix drove a second PCR of roughly 7 to 11 cycles. Sequencing recovered at least 3 million CDR3-containing paired-end reads from each sample. TCRdb re-called the 5' RACE reads through MiXCR, storing one row per CDR3 protein. Of over 550,000 distinct CDR3 sequences detected, roughly 30% appear once; the ten largest clones hold around a sixth. Study-level findings and limits: A roughly linear fall in TCR beta diversity per million T cells was seen with increasing age.

The receptor's source is a woman older than 75 in good health. The sample consisted of blood. The chain recombines TRBV20-1 with TRBJ1-5; the D is unclear. The CDR3 nucleotides read TGCAGTGCTAGTCAAGTCGATTATAGCAATCAGCCCCAGCATTTT. Protein product: CSASQVDYSNQPQHF.